The 21 T cell receptor beta chains reported below all come from one sample, sequenced in a study of neurological immune-mediated disorders. TCRdb re-analysed the 5' RACE reads in MiXCR, keeping a single row per CDR3 protein. The sample holds 52,000 or so distinct CDR3 sequences; over 3.5% are singletons and the top ten take roughly 1.9%. The sequenced material came from CD4+ T cells from blood. Receptors were obtained from a woman in her forties with multiple sclerosis.

This clonotype was counted ten times or more. The J gene is TRBJ2-1, the V gene TRBV5-6; TRBD1 agrees at 8 bases. Trimming at V came to 4 bases and at J to 3 bases, leaving 6 bases not matched to a gene. Per germline, CDR1 SGHDT and CDR2 YYEEEE. This CDR3 comprises 15 residues. Here the CDR3 reads CASSDRGHRYNEQFF. CDR3 nucleotide sequence: TGTGCCAGCAGCGACAGGGGCCACCGCTACAATGAGCAGTTCTTC.

This clonotype has a count of ten or more. CDR3: CASSLQYSALVFAGELFF. The DNA of the CDR3 is TGTGCCAGCAGCTTACAGTATTCTGCCCTAGTTTTTGCCGGGGAGCTGTTTTTT. This chain links TRBV11-2 with TRBJ2-2; D unclear. V was trimmed by 2 bases and J by 6 bases, leaving 22 bases between them. The CDR3 is made up of 18 amino acids. Germline loops: CDR1 SGHAT, CDR2 FQNNGV.

This clonotype was found many times. This chain uses TRBV14 with TRBJ1-1; unclear D gene. The CDR3 runs 14 residues. Trimming pared 0 bases from V and 5 bases from J, leaving 10 bases between. The germline gives CDR1 SGHDN, CDR2 FVKESK. The CDR3 DNA follows: TGTGCCAGCAGCCAAGATGTATTCAGGACTGAAGCTTTCTTT. Amino acids: CASSQDVFRTEAFF.

This clonotype came up many times. The chain couples TRBV18 to TRBJ2-1; D perhaps matches TRBD2 (6 bases). Per germline, CDR1 KGHSH and CDR2 LQKENI. V lost 4 bases and J lost 2, with 9 bases in between. This CDR3 is built from 14 residues. CDR3 sequence: CASSLTGAYNEQFF. The DNA for the CDR3 is TGTGCCAGCTCACTCACGGGGGCCTACAATGAGCAGTTCTTC.

This clonotype was counted at least ten times. This chain connects TRBV7-7 to TRBJ2-3; 11 bases align to TRBD2. Germline CDR1 is SSHAT and CDR2 is FNYEAQ (reference sequence). Trimming removed 5 bases from V and 1 base from J; junction bases left unmatched: 5. This CDR3 is built from 16 residues. The CDR3 is CASSPSLAGGTDTQYF. The CDR3 coding sequence is TGTGCCAGCAGCCCATCACTAGCGGGGGGCACAGATACGCAGTATTTT.

In its sample, this clonotype was seen many times. The V and J genes are TRBV12-3 or TRBV12-4 and TRBJ2-7; D is possibly TRBD1 (6 bases). The CDR3 is 15 residues long. Trimming cost V 5 bases and J 4 bases, with 18 bases left between them. The CDR3 coding sequence is TGTGCCAGCAGTCCCCGAGGGCAGGGGAATTACGAGCAGTACTTC. It translates to CASSPRGQGNYEQYF.

This clonotype was seen ten or more times. The chain has TRBV4-1 and TRBJ2-3; 8 bases map to TRBD2. V shed 3 bases and J 0 bases; nucleotides not matched to a gene: 5. Germline V lookup: CDR1 MGHRA, CDR2 YSYEKL. This CDR3 is built from 16 residues. The CDR3 loop is CASSQARGGSTDTQYF. DNA of the CDR3: TGCGCCAGCAGCCAGGCCCGCGGGGGGAGCACAGATACGCAGTATTTT.

This clonotype occurred many times. The rearrangement uses TRBV20-1 and TRBJ1-4, with D possibly being TRBD1 (5 bases). The CDR3 contains 15 residues. V lost 0 bases and J lost 3, with 11 bases in between. Looked up from germline, CDR1 is DFQATT and CDR2 is SNEGSKA (reference sequence). DNA of the CDR3: TGCAGTGCTAGAGATCCCCCAGGGCCTAATGAAAAACTGTTTTTT. It codes for CSARDPPGPNEKLFF.

This clonotype was counted at least ten times. The chain links TRBV12-3 or TRBV12-4 to TRBJ1-2; D perhaps matches TRBD1 (5 bases). Trimming took 6 bases from V and 8 from J, leaving 19 bases between them. The CDR3 loop spans 14 amino acids. CDR3 DNA sequence: TGTGCCAGCAGCCCTCGGACACCCACGGGAGGCTACACCTTC. Amino acids: CASSPRTPTGGYTF.

This clonotype was detected many times. The chain joins TRBV5-1 to TRBJ2-7; 7 positions agree with TRBD1. This CDR3 is built from 15 residues. Trimming cost V 4 bases and J 1 base; bases outside gene matches: 8. Germline V gene data show CDR1 as SGHRS and CDR2 as YFSETQ. CDR3 protein: CASSPSPGQSYEQYF. The CDR3, as DNA: TGCGCCAGCAGCCCATCCCCGGGACAGTCCTACGAGCAGTACTTC. Together with reference TRBV5-1 and TRBJ2-7, the CDR3 gives the full variable domain: KAGVTQTPRYLIKTRGQQVTLSCSPISGHRSVSWYQQTPGQGLQFLFEYFSETQRNKGNFPGRFSGRQFSNSRSEMNVSTLELGDSALYLCASSPSPGQSYEQYFGPGTRLTVT.

The chain has TRBV5-6 and TRBJ1-3, with 7 nucleotides matching TRBD1. The CDR3 extends over 14 amino acids. Trimming cost V 8 bases and J 4 bases; bases outside gene matches: 9. CDR1 SGHDT and CDR2 YYEEEE come from the germline V gene. The CDR3 nucleotides are TGTGCCAGTACCAACAGGGGAGCGGGAAACACCATATATTTT. It translates to CASTNRGAGNTIYF.

This clonotype has ten or more counts. The J gene is TRBJ2-1, the V gene TRBV6-1; 9 bases are a match to TRBD2. Germline V gene data show CDR1 as MNHNS and CDR2 as SASEGT. The CDR3 consists of 18 residues. The V segment lost 6 bases and the J segment 0 bases; nucleotides outside the gene matches: 12. In DNA, the CDR3 is TGTGCCAGCAGACGCTACCCCACTAGCGGGCTCTCCTACAATGAGCAGTTCTTC. The encoded protein is CASRRYPTSGLSYNEQFF.

At least ten counts were recorded for this clonotype. The chain couples TRBV12-3 or TRBV12-4 to TRBJ1-3, with no clear D. Trimming shortened V by 2 bases and J by 0 bases, and 8 bases separated the two germline ends. The CDR3 is 15 amino acids. The CDR3 loop is CASSLYGYSGNTIYF. The DNA for the CDR3 is TGTGCCAGCAGTTTATATGGATACTCTGGAAACACCATATATTTT.

At least ten counts were recorded for this clonotype. The chain has TRBV12-5 and TRBJ1-6; no clear D. The germline V and J ends were trimmed by 4 bases and 5 bases, with 21 bases remaining between them. CDR3 size: 18 residues. Germline CDR1 LGHNT, CDR2 FRNRAP. CDR3: CASGWTGWARRDNSPLHF. The CDR3 bases are TGTGCTAGTGGTTGGACTGGTTGGGCCCGACGGGATAATTCACCCCTCCACTTT.

This clonotype occurred many times. The chain recombines TRBV9 with TRBJ2-7; 7 bases align to TRBD2. The CDR3 has 15 residues. Germline assignment: CDR1 SGDLS and CDR2 YYNGEE. V lost 0 bases and J lost 1; bases outside the gene matches: 4. CDR3 coding DNA: TGTGCCAGCAGCGTAGACTACGGGGGGTCCTACGAGCAGTACTTC. Residues: CASSVDYGGSYEQYF.

The genes are TRBV5-1 and TRBJ2-5, with D tentatively TRBD2 (5 bases). The V and J ends lost 4 bases and 5 bases respectively, with 12 bases between them. This CDR3 spans 13 amino acids. The germline V gene has CDR1 SGHRS and CDR2 YFSETQ. CDR3 residues: CASSRRMRETQYF. CDR3 nucleotides: TGCGCCAGCAGCCGGAGGATGCGGGAGACCCAGTACTTC.

The table lists this clonotype with many counts. The chain couples TRBV10-3 to TRBJ1-5; maybe TRBD1 (6 bases). The CDR3 is 15 amino acids. Germline lookup yields CDR1 ENHRY and CDR2 SYGVKD. V gave up 6 bases and J gave up 1 base, with 13 bases separating them. This CDR3 is CAIRATGGSNQPQHF. The CDR3 region has the DNA TGTGCCATCAGAGCGACAGGAGGGAGCAATCAGCCCCAGCATTTT.

This clonotype was found many times. The chain joins TRBV4-2 to TRBJ1-5; 8 bases align to TRBD1. The CDR3 sequence is 15 residues long. V lost 0 bases, J lost 9 bases, and 7 bases stayed unmatched. The germline V gene encodes CDR1 LGHNA and CDR2 YNFKEQ. In DNA, the CDR3 is TGTGCCAGCAGCCAAGATCGACAGGGGAGTAGGCCCCAGCATTTT. Protein product: CASSQDRQGSRPQHF.

This clonotype was observed at least ten times. The chain recombines TRBV5-1 with TRBJ1-5; possibly TRBD1 for D (5 bases). The CDR3 spans 16 residues. The V gene's germline CDR1 is SGHRS and CDR2 YFSETQ. Trimming shortened V by 5 bases and J by 0 bases, and 15 bases separated the two germline ends. CDR3 nucleotides: TGCGCCAGCAGTCCCGGGGGATGGGCTAGCAATCAGCCCCAGCATTTT. This encodes CASSPGGWASNQPQHF.

This clonotype was counted at least ten times. This chain uses TRBV11-3 with TRBJ2-1; TRBD2 agrees at 8 bases. The CDR3 length is 16 residues. Germline values: CDR1 SGHNT, CDR2 YENEEA. Trimming cost V 0 bases and J 0 bases; bases outside gene matches: 1. The CDR3 loop is CASSLDRGGSYNEQFF. For the CDR3, the DNA is TGTGCCAGCAGCTTAGATCGGGGGGGCTCCTACAATGAGCAGTTCTTC. The variable domain in full, with the rest retrieved from reference TRBV11-3 and TRBJ2-1, is EAGVVQSPRYKIIEKKQPVAFWCNPISGHNTLYWYLQNLGQGPELLIRYENEEAVDDSQLPKDRFSAERLKGVDSTLKIQPAELGDSAVYLCASSLDRGGSYNEQFFGPGTRLTVL.

This clonotype was seen ten or more times. The rearrangement joins TRBV12-3 or TRBV12-4 to TRBJ1-1; TRBD1 might be the D (5 bases). CDR3 length equals 14 residues. V gave up 6 bases and J gave up 1 base, with 12 bases separating them. The CDR3 DNA follows: TGTGCCAGCAGCCACCGGGACGCGAACACTGAAGCTTTCTTT. The encoded protein is CASSHRDANTEAFF.